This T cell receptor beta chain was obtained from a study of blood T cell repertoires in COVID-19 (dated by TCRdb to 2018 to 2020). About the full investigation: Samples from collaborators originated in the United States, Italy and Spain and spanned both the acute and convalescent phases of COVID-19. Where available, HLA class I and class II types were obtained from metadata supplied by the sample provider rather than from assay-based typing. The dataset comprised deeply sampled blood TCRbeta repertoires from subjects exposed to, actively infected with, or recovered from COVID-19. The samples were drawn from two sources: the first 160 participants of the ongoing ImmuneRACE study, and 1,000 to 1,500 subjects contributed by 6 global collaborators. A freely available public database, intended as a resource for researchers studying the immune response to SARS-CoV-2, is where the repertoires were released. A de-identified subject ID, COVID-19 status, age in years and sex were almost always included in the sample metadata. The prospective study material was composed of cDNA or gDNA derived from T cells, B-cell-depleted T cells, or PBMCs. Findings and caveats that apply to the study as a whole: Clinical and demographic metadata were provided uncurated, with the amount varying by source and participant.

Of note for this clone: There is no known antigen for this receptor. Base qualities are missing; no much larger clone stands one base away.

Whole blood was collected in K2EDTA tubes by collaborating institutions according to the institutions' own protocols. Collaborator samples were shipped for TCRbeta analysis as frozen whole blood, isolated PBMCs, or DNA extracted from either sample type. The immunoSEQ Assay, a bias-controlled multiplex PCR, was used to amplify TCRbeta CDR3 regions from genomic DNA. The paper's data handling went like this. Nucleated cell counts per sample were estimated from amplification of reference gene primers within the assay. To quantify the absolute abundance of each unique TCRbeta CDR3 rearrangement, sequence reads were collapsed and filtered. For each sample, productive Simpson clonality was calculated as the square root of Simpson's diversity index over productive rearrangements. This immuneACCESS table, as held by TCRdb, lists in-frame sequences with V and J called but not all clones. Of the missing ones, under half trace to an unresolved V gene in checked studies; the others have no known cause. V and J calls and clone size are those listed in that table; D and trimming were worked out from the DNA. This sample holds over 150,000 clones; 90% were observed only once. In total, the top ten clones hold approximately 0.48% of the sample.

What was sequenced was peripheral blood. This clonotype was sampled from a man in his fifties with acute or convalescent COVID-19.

For the CDR3, the sequence is CASSPRTDQPQHF. The sequenced DNA: TGTGCCAGCAGCCCTCGGACAGATCAGCCCCAGCATTTT. The chain links TRBV4-2 with TRBJ1-5, and perhaps TRBD1 as D gene, on 6 matching bases. The junction shows trimming of 4 bases on V and 5 bases on J, plus 9 bases between the germline ends. From a lookup of the germline V gene, CDR1 and CDR2 are LGHNA and YNFKEQ. The CDR3, from cysteine to phenylalanine, totals 13 residues. The DNA shown is the 39-base CDR3, in frame from base 1.